The rows below give T cell receptor beta chains drawn from one sample of a study of T cell responses to AZD1222 COVID-19 vaccine. Measured with immunoSEQ multiplex PCR; TCRdb has only the in-frame clones, and not every one. The table shows approximately 260,000 clones, with approximately 95% occurring only once. The material was peripheral blood, obtained on day 0 of AZD1222 vaccination. All receptors come from an adult in good health. The conserved cysteine and the conserved F or W are not part of the CDR3 here. A clone size is listed for some rows: how often the clone was seen (once, few, many), or a class if it is expanded.

clone_size cdr3_length v_call cdr3_aa
once 14 TRBV10-3 AISESVGTRGTEAF
NA 13 TRBV19 AAEARDRGIQPQH
NA 13 TRBV7-6 ASSFAGGNSGELF
NA 12 TRBV4-3 ASSQGAGKNIQY
NA 12 TRBV5-5 ASSLAGNTGELF
NA 14 TRBV6-4 ASSERSSFSNQPQH
NA 11 TRBV9 ASSVDEGTGYT
NA 11 TRBV28 ASSLGQGLEAF
NA 12 TRBV7-2 ASSRRRGVNEQF
NA 12 TRBV23-1 ASSQNRSSYEQY
NA 12 TRBV4-3 ASSLGRENTEAF
NA 17 TRBV5-1 ASSLQLAGGSYATRELF
NA 14 TRBV4-1 ASSQVQSYSGNTIY
NA 9 TRBV28 ASTVMDEQY
NA 12 TRBV24-1 ATSDRRDTGELF
NA 15 TRBV5-1 ASSLRLAGGTTDTQY
few 14 TRBV3-1/TRBV3-2 ASAKTPDNTYNEQF
few 10 TRBV9 ASSALNYGYT
NA 11 TRBV29-1 SVDQGGAGGYT
NA 13 TRBV5-4 ASSRDSIRNTEAF
NA 14 TRBV9 ASSASSGSSYNEQF
NA 13 TRBV5-4 ASSLDLDLNTEAF
NA 13 TRBV3-1/TRBV3-2 ASSQAYGRGYEQY
NA 13 TRBV28 ASSPTGSNTGELF
NA 11 TRBV5-1 ASSPQGGREQY
NA 16 TRBV11-3 ASSFSGTSGGADNEQF
NA 12 TRBV13 ASTNRDNTDTQY
NA 14 TRBV19 ASSMRLGTGTYEQY
NA 13 TRBV27 ASSTHRGRDNEQY